This T cell receptor beta chain was sequenced in a study of CD8 T cells in ankylosing spondylitis. Overall study findings and caveats: A TCR beta motif of 7 to 9 highly homologous variants seemed to mark ankylosing spondylitis blood.

This clonotype was detected only a few times. The antigen remains undetermined. As the method for making TCR beta libraries, quantitative 5'-RACE with molecular barcodes was used. TCRdb reprocessed the 5' RACE reads via MiXCR and lists one record per CDR3 protein. Of 120,000 to 150,000 distinct CDR3 sequences listed, 6.5% to 8.5% were seen once; the top ten hold approximately 7%. Per germline, CDR1 DFQATT and CDR2 SNEGSKA (reference sequence). Between the trimmed V and J ends, which lost 2 bases and 6 bases, there was a span of 16 bases. This CDR3 comprises 15 residues. This chain connects TRBV20-1 to TRBJ1-4; D is possibly TRBD1 (5 bases). Sequences were obtained from synovial fluid, either unsorted or a sorted T cell fraction (not recorded which). The receptor was isolated from a male donor with ankylosing spondylitis. DNA of the CDR3: TGCAGTGCTAGAACCGCTTGGGGGTTTGATGAAAAACTGTTTTTT. It yields the protein CSARTAWGFDEKLFF.